Below, 14 T cell receptor beta chains from the same sample are listed, as sequenced in a study of cytomegalovirus exposure and HLA in healthy donors. The PCR made use of 60 Vbeta and 13 Jbeta primers. Sequencing was performed with immunoSEQ multiplex PCR; in TCRdb, only in-frame clones are kept and a portion is missing. Counted here are about 120,000 clones, 65% to 80% occurring once; the ten biggest clones make up 2% to 3%. The source material was PBMCs. These receptor sequences come from a female donor in good health and CMV-seronegative.

A few counts support this clone. The J gene is TRBJ1-1, the V gene TRBV30; D is perhaps TRBD1 (5 bases). Per the germline V gene, CDR1 is GTSNPN and CDR2 is SVGIG (reference sequence). The V gene lost 2 bases and the J gene lost 7 bases, with 20 bases spanning the gap. The CDR3 is 15 residues long. The CDR3 coding sequence is TGTGCCTGGAGTACAGGAGCGGGGGTTGGGGGTGAAGCTTTCTTT. Translation gives CAWSTGAGVGGEAFF.

This chain connects TRBV9 to TRBJ2-1; 11 bases fit TRBD2. V lost 3 bases and J lost 6; bases outside the gene matches: 5. The CDR3 loop spans 15 amino acids. Germline CDR1 reads SGDLS; CDR2 reads YYNGEE. CDR3 sequence (DNA): TGTGCCAGCAGCGCTAGCGGGGGGAGGGGCAATGAGCAGTTCTTC. This codes for CASSASGGRGNEQFF.

This clone appeared once. This sequence joins TRBV25-1 and TRBJ1-2, with 8 bases aligning to TRBD1. Trimming took 6 bases from V and 2 from J; bases not matched to a gene: 14. The germline gives CDR1 MGHDK, CDR2 SYGVNS. The CDR3 has 17 residues. The DNA of the CDR3 is TGTGCCAGCAGAGGCCGGGACAGGTCTCTCAGCAACTATGGCTACACCTTC. Translation: CASRGRDRSLSNYGYTF.

The chain joins TRBV30 to TRBJ1-5; 9 bases map to TRBD1. The length of the CDR3 is 15 residues. V shed 3 bases and J 3 bases; nucleotides not matched to a gene: 6. CDR1 is GTSNPN and CDR2 is SVGIG in the germline V gene (reference sequence). This CDR3 is CAWSLGDRVNQPQHF. DNA for the CDR3: TGTGCCTGGAGCCTGGGGGACAGGGTCAATCAGCCCCAGCATTTT.

This rearrangement joins TRBV30 to TRBJ1-2, with D possibly matching TRBD1 (6 bases). Trimming took off 2 bases at V and 4 bases at J, with 14 bases between the two ends. This CDR3 has 14 residues. CDR1 is GTSNPN, CDR2 SVGIG, per germline (reference sequence). This CDR3 is CAWSSGGRFYGYTF. The CDR3 coding sequence is TGTGCCTGGAGTTCGGGGGGGCGCTTCTATGGCTACACCTTC.

The genes are TRBV19 and TRBJ1-5; TRBD1 is a possible D gene (6 bases). The CDR3 runs to 13 residues. V dropped 10 bases and J dropped 3 bases, with 13 bases sitting between them. CDR1 and CDR2 (germline): LNHDA, SQIVND (reference sequence). In DNA, the CDR3 is TGTGCCATCTCCAGGGGCCCCAATCAGCCCCAGCATTTT. This encodes CAISRGPNQPQHF. The whole variable domain, remainder taken from reference TRBV19 and TRBJ1-5, is DGGITQSPKYLFRKEGQNVTLSCEQNLNHDAMYWYRQDPGQGLRLIYYSQIVNDFQKGDIAEGYSVSREKKESFPLTVTSAQKNPTAFYLCAISRGPNQPQHFGDGTRLSIL.

In its sample, this clone was seen once. The J gene is TRBJ1-2, the V gene TRBV5-4, with 8 bases fitting TRBD1. The germline gives CDR1 SGHNT, CDR2 YYREEE (reference sequence). The J segment lost 8 bases and the V segment lost 6 bases, leaving 6 bases of the junction unmatched. CDR3 length equals 12 residues. Written as DNA, the CDR3 is TGTGCCAGCAACAGGGACAGGCACGGCTACACCTTC. Residues: CASNRDRHGYTF.

V is TRBV7-9 and J is TRBJ2-7, with a weak D call TRBD2 (5 bases). The CDR3 is 13 residues long. Looked up from germline, CDR1 is SEHNR and CDR2 is FQNEAQ (reference sequence). V dropped 4 bases and J dropped 5 bases, with 12 bases sitting between them. This CDR3 is CASSSEDSHEQYF. The DNA of the CDR3 is TGTGCCAGCAGCTCCGAGGACTCGCACGAGCAGTACTTC.

This chain joins TRBV29-1 and TRBJ1-2, with D possibly TRBD1 on 5 matching bases. Trimming shortened V by 1 base and J by 6 bases, and 18 bases separated the two germline ends. Germline lookup yields CDR1 SQVTM and CDR2 ANQGSEA. This CDR3 has 15 amino acids. This CDR3 reads CSVEVVGGYVHGYTF. CDR3 nucleotides: TGCAGCGTTGAAGTGGTGGGGGGGTATGTCCATGGCTACACCTTC.

The chain combines TRBV6-1 with TRBJ2-2; 10 bases map to TRBD2. J gave up 5 bases and V 5 bases, and 2 bases lay outside the gene matches. CDR3 length: 14 amino acids. Germline V gives CDR1 MNHNS, CDR2 SASEGT. CDR3 sequence (DNA): TGTGCCAGCAGTTTAGCGGGGGGAACCGGGGAGCTGTTTTTT. Its protein product is CASSLAGGTGELFF.

The J gene is TRBJ1-4, the V gene TRBV19; TRBD1 matches 7 bases. The V and J ends lost 6 bases and 1 base, in that order; junction bases with no gene match: 8. Germline lookup yields CDR1 LNHDA and CDR2 SQIVND (reference sequence). The CDR3 has 16 amino acids. DNA for the CDR3: TGTGCCAGTAGCCGCCTAACAGGGGTAACTAATGAAAAACTGTTTTTT. This translates into CASSRLTGVTNEKLFF. Looking up the rest from reference TRBV19 and TRBJ1-4 gives the full variable domain: DGGITQSPKYLFRKEGQNVTLSCEQNLNHDAMYWYRQDPGQGLRLIYYSQIVNDFQKGDIAEGYSVSREKKESFPLTVTSAQKNPTAFYLCASSRLTGVTNEKLFFGSGTQLSVL.

The chain joins TRBV7-9 to TRBJ2-7, with a weak D call TRBD2 (6 bases). The CDR3 is made up of 12 amino acids. Germline V gene lookup returns CDR1 SEHNR and CDR2 FQNEAQ (reference sequence). With 2 bases removed from V and 7 bases from J, the gap between germline ends came to 9 bases. This CDR3 is CASSLLAGEQYF. CDR3 DNA: TGTGCCAGCAGCTTATTGGCGGGAGAGCAGTACTTC.

V gene TRBV7-9 combines with J gene TRBJ1-1, with unresolved D. Germline V CDR1 and CDR2: SEHNR, FQNEAQ (reference sequence). The ends were cut back, 2 bases at V and 0 bases at J, with 10 bases in the middle. The CDR3 loop spans 15 amino acids. The chain's CDR3 is CASSLTPGMNTEAFF. The CDR3 DNA reads TGTGCCAGCAGCTTAACACCGGGGATGAACACTGAAGCTTTCTTT.

V usage is TRBV5-4 and J usage is TRBJ2-1; 7 bases fit TRBD1. CDR1 and CDR2 (germline): SGHNT, YYREEE (reference sequence). The CDR3 is 15 amino acids. The V and J ends lost 4 bases and 2 bases, in that order; junction bases with no gene match: 6. The CDR3 protein is CASSPKQGTYNEQFF. CDR3 coding DNA: TGTGCCAGCAGCCCGAAACAGGGGACCTACAATGAGCAGTTCTTC.